These 14 T cell receptor beta chains share one sample of origin, sequenced in a study of spatial heterogeneity in lung cancer (dated by TCRdb to the late 2010s). This specimen's time point label, interpreted: sample taken at primary tumor resection. The method was 5' RACE. Sequencing was performed on a NextSeq 500. TCRdb reworked the public reads: Q25 trimming with fastp, MiXCR clone assembly, productive beta chains retained. Each entry merges the rows of one CDR3 protein and shows their most common DNA and genes. This sample comprises about 40,000 distinct CDR3 sequences, approximately 5.2% of them detected only once. Of the sample, roughly 25% falls within the top ten clones. Sequencing was performed on PBMCs, taken at surgery. These receptors were taken from a female donor with early-stage non-small cell lung cancer.

This clonotype was seen repeatedly, ten times or more. The chain is built from TRBV20-1 and TRBJ1-5; 12 bases are shared with TRBD1. V gave up 4 bases and J gave up 4 bases; unmatched junction bases: 8. The V gene's germline CDR1 is DFQATT and CDR2 SNEGSKA (reference sequence). The CDR3 consists of 16 residues. The CDR3 sequence: CSAITGTGGQNQPQHF. CDR3 coding DNA: TGCAGTGCTATTACCGGGACAGGGGGCCAGAATCAGCCCCAGCATTTT.

This clonotype was picked up many times. The chain joins TRBV20-1 to TRBJ2-5; possible D gene TRBD2, 6 bases. The CDR3 covers 13 residues. The germline V gene has CDR1 DFQATT and CDR2 SNEGSKA (reference sequence). CDR3 sequence (DNA): TGCGGGGGAGGCGAGGCCCCCCAAGAGACCCAGTACTTC. Translating gives CGGGEAPQETQYF.

Many counts were recorded for this clonotype. The chain links TRBV4-1 to TRBJ1-4; a possible D gene is TRBD1 (6 bases). The germline V gene encodes CDR1 MGHRA and CDR2 YSYEKL. The CDR3 runs to 13 residues. The V gene lost 4 bases and the J gene lost 5 bases, with 8 bases spanning the gap. The chain's CDR3 is CASSLQGNEKLFF. The CDR3 DNA is TGCGCCAGCAGCCTACAGGGCAATGAAAAACTGTTTTTT.

In its sample, this clonotype was seen many times. The CDR3 is CASNTRFQETQYF. In nucleotides, the CDR3 is TGTGCCAGCAATACAAGGTTCCAAGAGACCCAGTACTTC. V usage is TRBV6-5 and J usage is TRBJ2-5, with D unclear. The V end lost 7 bases, the J end lost 1 base, and 10 bases lay between the germline ends. Germline-derived CDR1 and CDR2 are MNHEY and SVGAGI. This CDR3 contains 13 residues.

In this sample, this clonotype turned up many times. V is TRBV7-8 and J is TRBJ2-7; a possible D gene is TRBD1 (5 bases). Deletions cut 4 bases from V and 4 bases from J, with 14 bases between. CDR3 size: 14 residues. Germline CDR1 reads SGHVS; CDR2 reads FQNEAQ. The CDR3 DNA reads as TGTGCCAGCAGCTCATCCTTCGACAGATACGAGCAGTACTTC. Translation: CASSSSFDRYEQYF.

The gene calls are TRBV6-5 and TRBJ2-3; D call uncertain. This CDR3 contains 13 residues. V was pared by 0 bases and J by 6 bases, with 7 bases between. The germline gives CDR1 MNHEY, CDR2 SVGAGI. The CDR3 loop is CASSYSLVDTQYF. CDR3 DNA sequence: TGTGCCAGCAGTTACTCGTTAGTCGATACGCAGTATTTT.

At least ten counts were recorded for this clonotype. The V and J genes are TRBV5-1 and TRBJ1-5; the D is unclear. The CDR3 consists of 14 residues. The ends were cut back, 4 bases at V and 1 base at J, with 9 bases in the middle. CDR1 and CDR2 (germline): SGHRS, YFSETQ. The CDR3 DNA follows: TGCGCCAGCAGCCTTACCCCAAGCAATCAGCCCCAGCATTTT. Residues: CASSLTPSNQPQHF.

A few counts support this clonotype. The V call is TRBV7-9, the J call TRBJ1-1; 8 bases are a match to TRBD1. This CDR3 contains 14 residues. The J segment lost 3 bases and the V segment lost 5 bases, leaving 5 bases of the junction unmatched. Germline CDR1 reads SEHNR; CDR2 reads FQNEAQ (reference sequence). The CDR3 nucleotides are TGTGCCAGCAGCCCCAGGGGGCGACACACTGAAGCTTTCTTT. This translates into CASSPRGRHTEAFF.

There are many counts of this clonotype. The rearrangement links TRBV7-9 to TRBJ2-3; D gene ambiguous. Per the germline V gene, CDR1 is SEHNR and CDR2 is FQNEAQ (reference sequence). Trimming removed 2 bases from V and 3 bases from J, with 6 bases in between. The CDR3 has 13 residues. CDR3 sequence reads: CASSLSVTDTQYF. CDR3 DNA sequence: TGTGCCAGCAGCTTATCGGTAACAGATACGCAGTATTTT.

In this sample, this clonotype turned up a few times. The genes are TRBV7-3 and TRBJ2-7; the D gene is possibly TRBD2 (5 bases). Looked up from germline, CDR1 is SGHTA and CDR2 is FQGTGA. This CDR3 is 13 amino acids long. Trimming removed 1 base at V and 5 bases at J, with 9 bases between. CDR3 coding DNA: TGTGCCAGCAGCTTAAGTCACGGGGACGAGCAGTACTTC. This encodes CASSLSHGDEQYF.

The table lists this clonotype with many counts. In nucleotides, the CDR3 is TGTGCCAGCAGCTTAGCCCGCCAGGGGGAGACCCAGTACTTC. Its translation is CASSLARQGETQYF. The chain has TRBV7-2 and TRBJ2-5, with D tentatively TRBD1 (6 bases). Germline CDR1 reads SGHTA; CDR2 reads FQGNSA. The CDR3 sequence is 14 residues long. The V end lost 0 bases, the J end lost 5 bases, and 10 bases lay between the germline ends.

This clonotype has just a few counts. The genes are TRBV7-6 and TRBJ1-1, with 7 nucleotides matching TRBD1. The V segment lost 5 bases and the J segment 4 bases; nucleotides outside the gene matches: 7. Germline-derived CDR1 and CDR2 are SGHVS and FNYEAQ. The CDR3 is made up of 14 amino acids. The CDR3 DNA follows: TGTGCCAGCAGCCAGGGACAGTTCGGCACTGAAGCTTTCTTT. Translating it yields CASSQGQFGTEAFF.

Many counts were recorded for this clonotype. This chain uses TRBV3-1 with TRBJ2-5, with D perhaps TRBD1 or TRBD2 (5 bases each). Germline values: CDR1 LGHDT, CDR2 YNNKEL (reference sequence). This CDR3 is 15 amino acids long. V was cut by 4 bases and J by 2 bases, with 14 bases left in between. The CDR3 nucleotides read TGTGCCAGCAGCCCTAAGCCCTGGGGGCAAGAGACCCAGTACTTC. This gives the protein CASSPKPWGQETQYF.

This clonotype was picked up many times. This sequence joins TRBV20-1 and TRBJ1-5, with D maybe TRBD1 (5 bases). There are 16 residues in the CDR3. From germline, CDR1 is DFQATT and CDR2 SNEGSKA (reference sequence). Trimming left V 0 bases short and J 5 bases short, with 17 bases between. DNA for the CDR3: TGCAGTGCTAGAGATCTTAGCAGCTGGGGCGATCAGCCCCAGCATTTT. Its protein product is CSARDLSSWGDQPQHF.